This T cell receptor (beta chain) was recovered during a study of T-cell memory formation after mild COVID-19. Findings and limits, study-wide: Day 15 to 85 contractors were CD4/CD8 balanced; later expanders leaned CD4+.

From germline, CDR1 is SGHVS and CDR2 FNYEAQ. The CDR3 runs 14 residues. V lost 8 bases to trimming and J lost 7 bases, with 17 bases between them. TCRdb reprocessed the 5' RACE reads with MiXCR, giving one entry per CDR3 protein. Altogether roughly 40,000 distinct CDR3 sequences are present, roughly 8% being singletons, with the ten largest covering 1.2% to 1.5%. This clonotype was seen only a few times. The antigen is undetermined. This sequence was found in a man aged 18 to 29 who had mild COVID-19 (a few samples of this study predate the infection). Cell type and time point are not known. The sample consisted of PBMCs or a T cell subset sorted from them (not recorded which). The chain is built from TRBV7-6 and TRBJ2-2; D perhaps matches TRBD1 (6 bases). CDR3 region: CASRDTLRGGELFF. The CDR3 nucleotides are TGTGCCAGCCGGGACACTCTCAGGGGCGGGGAGCTGTTTTTT.